The clone carrying this T cell receptor beta chain occurred a few times. The antigen is unknown. The sample comes from a study of identical twins. Study findings and constraints: Compared with unrelated sharing, twin-shared out-of-frame alpha sequences had more low-probability sequences. Invariant T cells like MAIT and iNKT could partly confound the zero-insertion analyses.

TCRdb redid the calling of the 5' RACE reads with MiXCR, one entry per CDR3 protein. The profile shows 300,000 to 400,000 distinct CDR3 sequences, around 9% of them singletons. Healthy Caucasians supplied all donations. Trimming took off 6 bases at V and 4 bases at J, with 21 bases between the two ends. The CDR3 contains 16 residues. Germline CDR1 is MNHEY and CDR2 is SVGAGI. The receptor was derived from a woman between 45 and 65 years old in good health. Sequences were obtained from naive T cells sorted from blood. V and J are TRBV6-5 and TRBJ1-1; D remains unclear. This CDR3 is CASSRGTTISGTEAFF. In nucleotides, the CDR3 is TGTGCCAGCAGCCGAGGAACCACAATATCGGGCACTGAAGCTTTCTTT.